This T cell receptor beta chain was found in a study of CD8 T cells in Susac syndrome. An amount of RNA that ranged from about 0.45 to 1 ug was reverse transcribed with random hexamers. TCRdb called the immunoSEQ multiplex PCR reads again in MiXCR, with one record for every CDR3 protein. The data show about 140,000 distinct CDR3 sequences, with more than 85% seen just once and 0.14% held by the top ten. Study-wide results and caveats: The relatively small number of individuals in the TCR sequencing and HLA analysis was acknowledged by the study.

CDR3 length equals 16 residues. From germline, CDR1 is SGDLS and CDR2 YYNGEE. J gave up 0 bases and V 2 bases, and 6 bases lay outside the gene matches. Worth noting for this clonotype: Its matching antigen is unknown.

Sequenced sample: CD4+ T cells from PBMCs. This chain connects TRBV9 to TRBJ2-3, with 7 bases identical to TRBD1. This receptor was obtained from a human donor with Susac syndrome. The CDR3 sequence is CASSVGTARSTDTQYF. CDR3 coding DNA: TGTGCCAGCAGCGTTGGGACAGCGAGAAGCACAGATACGCAGTATTTT.